These T cell receptor beta chains were read from a single sample in a study of human T cells and chemical hapten exposure. TCRdb re-called the RACE reads through MiXCR, storing one row per CDR3 protein. The sample holds 60,000 to 80,000 distinct CDR3 sequences, roughly 6.1% seen once. The source material was whole blood. These TCRs come from a female donor in good health. Some clones in this sample may be carry-over from other donors' samples. Each CDR3 is given with its conserved first and last residue. The D gene is left open where the match is weak. Not all rows give a size; the values are once, few, many and, for expanded clones, a class.

j_gene: TRBJ1-1
len: 13
v_gene: TRBV5-1
d_gene: TRBD1
abundance: many
CDR3aa: CASSQGASTEAFF
CDR3nt: TGCGCCAGCAGCCAGGGGGCGAGCACTGAAGCTTTCTTT

j_gene: TRBJ2-1
len: 13
v_gene: TRBV29-1
d_gene: TRBD2
abundance: many
CDR3aa: CSVETGGLNEQFF
CDR3nt: TGCAGCGTTGAAACGGGAGGACTTAATGAGCAGTTCTTC

j_gene: TRBJ2-7
len: 14
v_gene: TRBV12-3/TRBV12-4
d_gene: -
abundance: many
CDR3aa: CASSPGIKSSEQYF
CDR3nt: TGTGCCAGCAGTCCAGGGATTAAGTCAAGCGAGCAGTACTTC

j_gene: TRBJ1-2
len: 15
v_gene: TRBV18
d_gene: -
abundance: -
CDR3aa: CASSPPQGSNYGYTF
CDR3nt: TGTGCCAGCTCACCCCCCCAGGGATCTAACTATGGCTACACCTTC

j_gene: TRBJ1-4
len: 14
v_gene: TRBV19
d_gene: -
abundance: few
CDR3aa: CATKQRATNEKLFF
CDR3nt: TGTGCAACCAAGCAGCGAGCAACTAATGAAAAACTGTTTTTT

j_gene: TRBJ1-1
len: 15
v_gene: TRBV29-1
d_gene: TRBD1
abundance: -
CDR3aa: CSAVMGQNMNTEAFF
CDR3nt: TGCAGCGCAGTTATGGGACAGAACATGAACACTGAAGCTTTCTTT

j_gene: TRBJ2-3
len: 16
v_gene: TRBV5-4
d_gene: TRBD2
abundance: once
CDR3aa: CASSFRAGGGIDTQYF
CDR3nt: TGTGCCAGCAGCTTTAGAGCGGGAGGGGGGATAGATACGCAGTATTTT

j_gene: TRBJ2-5
len: 15
v_gene: TRBV30
d_gene: TRBD2
abundance: few
CDR3aa: CAWSAGSGRAQTQYF
CDR3nt: TGTGCCTGGAGTGCAGGTAGCGGGAGGGCCCAGACCCAGTACTTC

j_gene: TRBJ2-2
len: 16
v_gene: TRBV7-9
d_gene: TRBD1
abundance: few
CDR3aa: CASSSGTGANTGELFF
CDR3nt: TGTGCCAGCAGTTCCGGGACAGGCGCGAACACCGGGGAGCTGTTTTTT

j_gene: TRBJ2-7
len: 15
v_gene: TRBV4-2
d_gene: -
abundance: many
CDR3aa: CASSHELRGVYEQYF
CDR3nt: TGTGCCAGCAGCCACGAGCTCCGCGGTGTCTACGAGCAGTACTTC

j_gene: TRBJ1-1
len: 14
v_gene: TRBV29-1
d_gene: -
abundance: few
CDR3aa: CSTNEGSGNTEAFF
CDR3nt: TGCAGCACAAATGAGGGTTCGGGGAACACTGAAGCTTTCTTT

j_gene: TRBJ2-7
len: 15
v_gene: TRBV7-9
d_gene: TRBD2
abundance: many
CDR3aa: CASSPTTSGNNEQYF
CDR3nt: TGTGCCAGCAGCCCGACGACTAGCGGGAACAACGAGCAGTACTTC

j_gene: TRBJ2-7
len: 15
v_gene: TRBV4-2
d_gene: -
abundance: many
CDR3aa: CASSQDSGSVYEQYF
CDR3nt: TGTGCCAGCAGCCAAGATAGCGGAAGCGTCTACGAGCAGTACTTC

j_gene: TRBJ2-1
len: 14
v_gene: TRBV20-1
d_gene: TRBD2
abundance: many
CDR3aa: CSASRGTRGNEQFF
CDR3nt: TGCAGTGCTAGTCGCGGGACTAGAGGCAATGAGCAGTTCTTC

j_gene: TRBJ1-5
len: 13
v_gene: TRBV9
d_gene: -
abundance: many
CDR3aa: CASSVEENQPQHF
CDR3nt: TGTGCCAGCAGCGTAGAAGAAAATCAGCCCCAGCATTTT

j_gene: TRBJ2-7
len: 14
v_gene: TRBV28
d_gene: -
abundance: few
CDR3aa: CASSLRQRSYEQYF
CDR3nt: TGTGCCAGCAGTTTAAGACAGCGCTCCTACGAGCAGTACTTC

j_gene: TRBJ1-5
len: 13
v_gene: TRBV30
d_gene: -
abundance: -
CDR3aa: CAWSVRVNQPQHF
CDR3nt: TGTGCCTGGAGTGTTAGGGTCAATCAGCCCCAGCATTTT

j_gene: TRBJ2-5
len: 13
v_gene: TRBV28
d_gene: -
abundance: few
CDR3aa: CASSLTALGTQYF
CDR3nt: TGTGCCAGCAGTTTAACGGCTCTGGGAACCCAGTACTTC

j_gene: TRBJ2-1
len: 17
v_gene: TRBV3-1
d_gene: TRBD2
abundance: few
CDR3aa: CASSHWTSGRAYNEQFF
CDR3nt: TGTGCCAGCAGCCACTGGACTAGCGGGAGGGCTTACAATGAGCAGTTCTTC

j_gene: TRBJ1-1
len: 15
v_gene: TRBV6-5
d_gene: TRBD1
abundance: few
CDR3aa: CASSYGTGINTEAFF
CDR3nt: TGTGCCAGCAGTTATGGGACAGGGATTAACACTGAAGCTTTCTTT

j_gene: TRBJ2-7
len: 11
v_gene: TRBV20-1
d_gene: -
abundance: many
CDR3aa: CSARFGFEQYF
CDR3nt: TGCAGTGCTAGGTTCGGGTTCGAGCAGTACTTC

j_gene: TRBJ2-7
len: 13
v_gene: TRBV25-1
d_gene: -
abundance: many
CDR3aa: CASSWDTAYEQYF
CDR3nt: TGTGCCAGCAGTTGGGACACAGCCTACGAGCAGTACTTC

j_gene: TRBJ2-4
len: 17
v_gene: TRBV28
d_gene: -
abundance: many
CDR3aa: CASSPMVEGLAKNIQYF
CDR3nt: TGTGCCAGCAGCCCTATGGTGGAGGGGTTAGCCAAAAACATTCAGTACTTC

j_gene: TRBJ2-3
len: 17
v_gene: TRBV7-2
d_gene: TRBD1
abundance: many
CDR3aa: CASSLIRTGASTDTQYF
CDR3nt: TGTGCCAGCAGCTTAATAAGGACAGGGGCAAGCACAGATACGCAGTATTTT

j_gene: TRBJ2-1
len: 12
v_gene: TRBV6-2/TRBV6-3
d_gene: -
abundance: many
CDR3aa: CASSFFGNEQFF
CDR3nt: TGTGCCAGCAGTTTTTTCGGGAATGAGCAGTTCTTC

j_gene: TRBJ2-1
len: 15
v_gene: TRBV7-9
d_gene: -
abundance: many
CDR3aa: CASSLGALGNNEQFF
CDR3nt: TGTGCCAGCAGCTTAGGAGCACTGGGGAACAATGAGCAGTTCTTC

j_gene: TRBJ1-2
len: 14
v_gene: TRBV11-2
d_gene: -
abundance: -
CDR3aa: CASSLDNFEYGYTF
CDR3nt: TGTGCCAGCAGCTTAGATAACTTTGAGTATGGCTACACCTTC

j_gene: TRBJ1-5
len: 17
v_gene: TRBV5-6
d_gene: TRBD1
abundance: few
CDR3aa: CASSLRQGMLSNQPQHF
CDR3nt: TGTGCCAGCAGCTTGAGACAGGGGATGTTGAGCAATCAGCCCCAGCATTTT

j_gene: TRBJ2-7
len: 15
v_gene: TRBV29-1
d_gene: TRBD1
abundance: many
CDR3aa: CSVVNRDRGTYEQYF
CDR3nt: TGCAGCGTCGTAAACCGGGACAGGGGGACCTACGAGCAGTACTTC

j_gene: TRBJ1-6
len: 16
v_gene: TRBV10-3
d_gene: -
abundance: many
CDR3aa: CAISESSVDGNSPLHF
CDR3nt: TGTGCCATCAGTGAGTCGTCGGTGGACGGTAATTCACCCCTCCACTTT

j_gene: TRBJ2-1
len: 16
v_gene: TRBV11-2
d_gene: -
abundance: -
CDR3aa: CASSLSGRTLGDEQFF
CDR3nt: TGTGCCAGCAGCTTAAGTGGGAGGACCCTTGGGGATGAGCAGTTCTTC

j_gene: TRBJ2-2
len: 16
v_gene: TRBV2
d_gene: TRBD1
abundance: many
CDR3aa: CASRQTTGGGGKELFF
CDR3nt: TGTGCCAGCAGACAGACAACAGGGGGTGGTGGTAAGGAGCTGTTTTTT

j_gene: TRBJ2-1
len: 16
v_gene: TRBV12-3/TRBV12-4
d_gene: TRBD2
abundance: many
CDR3aa: CASRTSGRSSYNEQFF
CDR3nt: TGTGCCAGCAGGACTAGCGGGAGAAGCTCCTACAATGAGCAGTTCTTC

j_gene: TRBJ1-2
len: 10
v_gene: TRBV6-1
d_gene: -
abundance: -
CDR3aa: CASRLYGYTF
CDR3nt: TGTGCCAGCAGGTTGTATGGCTACACCTTC

j_gene: TRBJ2-2
len: 15
v_gene: TRBV7-2
d_gene: -
abundance: many
CDR3aa: CASRPYRESTGELFF
CDR3nt: TGTGCCAGCAGACCTTACAGGGAGTCAACCGGGGAGCTGTTTTTT

j_gene: TRBJ1-6
len: 17
v_gene: TRBV20-1
d_gene: -
abundance: few
CDR3aa: CSASPDGYSSYNSPLHF
CDR3nt: TGCAGTGCAAGCCCGGACGGCTATAGCTCCTATAATTCACCCCTCCACTTT

j_gene: TRBJ2-4
len: 19
v_gene: TRBV2
d_gene: TRBD2
abundance: many
CDR3aa: CASSHGLAGGPEAKNIQYF
CDR3nt: TGTGCCAGCAGTCACGGACTAGCGGGAGGGCCCGAGGCCAAAAACATTCAGTACTTC

j_gene: TRBJ1-4
len: 15
v_gene: TRBV6-6
d_gene: TRBD1
abundance: many
CDR3aa: CASSGQTGGPEKLFF
CDR3nt: TGTGCCAGCAGCGGGCAAACAGGGGGGCCTGAAAAACTGTTTTTT

j_gene: TRBJ2-1
len: 17
v_gene: TRBV7-9
d_gene: -
abundance: few
CDR3aa: CASSPPNGLPSYNEQFF
CDR3nt: TGTGCCAGCAGCCCCCCGAACGGCCTCCCCTCCTACAATGAGCAGTTCTTC

j_gene: TRBJ2-2
len: 13
v_gene: TRBV3-1
d_gene: -
abundance: -
CDR3aa: CASSRTGTGELFF
CDR3nt: TGTGCCAGCAGCAGAACAGGCACCGGGGAGCTGTTTTTT

j_gene: TRBJ1-2
len: 13
v_gene: TRBV20-1
d_gene: -
abundance: -
CDR3aa: CSARSGLGYGYTF
CDR3nt: TGCAGTGCTAGGTCTGGGCTGGGCTATGGCTACACCTTC

j_gene: TRBJ2-4
len: 13
v_gene: TRBV20-1
d_gene: TRBD1
abundance: many
CDR3aa: CSAPGQRGGIQYF
CDR3nt: TGCAGTGCCCCGGGACAGCGAGGCGGCATTCAGTACTTC